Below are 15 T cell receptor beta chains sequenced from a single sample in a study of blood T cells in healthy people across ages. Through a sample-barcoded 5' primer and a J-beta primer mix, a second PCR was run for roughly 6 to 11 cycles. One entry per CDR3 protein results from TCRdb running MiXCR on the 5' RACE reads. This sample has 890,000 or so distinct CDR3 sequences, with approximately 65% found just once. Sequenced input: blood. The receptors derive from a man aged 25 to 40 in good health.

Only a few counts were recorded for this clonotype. The CDR3 DNA reads as TGCGCCAGCAGCGACAGGGGTAGGAATCAGCCCCAGCATTTT. Protein product: CASSDRGRNQPQHF. The V gene is TRBV10-2, the J gene TRBJ1-5; TRBD1 aligns across 8 bases. V gave up 6 bases and J gave up 4 bases; unmatched junction bases: 5. Germline CDR1 WSHSY, CDR2 SAAADI. The CDR3 runs to 14 residues.

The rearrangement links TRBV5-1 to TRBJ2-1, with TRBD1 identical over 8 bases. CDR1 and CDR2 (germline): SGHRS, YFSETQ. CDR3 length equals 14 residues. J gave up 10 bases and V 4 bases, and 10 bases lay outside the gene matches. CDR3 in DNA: TGCGCCAGCAGCCCCCGACAGGGGCCCTACGAGCAGTTCTTC. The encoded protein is CASSPRQGPYEQFF.

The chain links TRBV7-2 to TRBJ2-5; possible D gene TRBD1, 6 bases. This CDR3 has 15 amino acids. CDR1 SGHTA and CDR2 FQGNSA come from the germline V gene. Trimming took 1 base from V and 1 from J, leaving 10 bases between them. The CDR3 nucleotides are TGTGCCAGCAGCTTAGTACAGGGTTCCCAAGAGACCCAGTACTTC. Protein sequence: CASSLVQGSQETQYF.

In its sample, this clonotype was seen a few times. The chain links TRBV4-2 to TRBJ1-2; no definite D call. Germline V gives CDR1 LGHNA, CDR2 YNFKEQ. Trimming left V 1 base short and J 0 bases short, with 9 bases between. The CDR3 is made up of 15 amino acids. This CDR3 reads CASSQGAGANYGYTF. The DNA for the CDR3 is TGTGCCAGCAGCCAAGGGGCAGGAGCTAACTATGGCTACACCTTC.

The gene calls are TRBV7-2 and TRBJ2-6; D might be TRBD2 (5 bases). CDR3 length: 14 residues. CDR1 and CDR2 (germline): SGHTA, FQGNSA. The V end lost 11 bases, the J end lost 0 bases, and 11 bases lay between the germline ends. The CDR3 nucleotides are TGTGCCCAAGCGGTGAACTCTGGGGCCAACGTCCTGACTTTC. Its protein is CAQAVNSGANVLTF.

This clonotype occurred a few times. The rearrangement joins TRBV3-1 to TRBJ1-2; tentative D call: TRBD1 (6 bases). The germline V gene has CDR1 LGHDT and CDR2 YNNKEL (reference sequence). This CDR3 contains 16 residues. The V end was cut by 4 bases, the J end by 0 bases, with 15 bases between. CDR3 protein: CASSPLDSGSNYGYTF. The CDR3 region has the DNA TGTGCCAGCAGCCCCTTGGACAGTGGGTCTAACTATGGCTACACCTTC.

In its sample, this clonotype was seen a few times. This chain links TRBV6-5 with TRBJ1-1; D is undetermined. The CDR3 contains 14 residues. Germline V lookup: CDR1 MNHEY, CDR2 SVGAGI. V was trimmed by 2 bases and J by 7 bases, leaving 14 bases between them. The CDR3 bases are TGTGCCAGCAGTTACGACACCGCCAACGGTGAAGCTTTCTTT. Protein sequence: CASSYDTANGEAFF.

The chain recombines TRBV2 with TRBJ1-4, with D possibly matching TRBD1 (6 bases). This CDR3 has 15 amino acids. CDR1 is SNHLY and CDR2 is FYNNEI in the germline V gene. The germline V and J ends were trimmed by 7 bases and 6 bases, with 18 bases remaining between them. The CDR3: CASTKPRDTDEKLFF. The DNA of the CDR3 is TGTGCCAGCACCAAACCCCGGGACACTGATGAAAAACTGTTTTTT.

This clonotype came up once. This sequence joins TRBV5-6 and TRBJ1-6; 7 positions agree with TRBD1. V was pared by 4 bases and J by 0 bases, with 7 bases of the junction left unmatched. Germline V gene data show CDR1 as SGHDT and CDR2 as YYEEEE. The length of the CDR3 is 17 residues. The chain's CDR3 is CASSGDSTSSYNSPLHF. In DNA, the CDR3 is TGTGCCAGCAGCGGGGACAGCACAAGCTCCTATAATTCACCCCTCCACTTT.

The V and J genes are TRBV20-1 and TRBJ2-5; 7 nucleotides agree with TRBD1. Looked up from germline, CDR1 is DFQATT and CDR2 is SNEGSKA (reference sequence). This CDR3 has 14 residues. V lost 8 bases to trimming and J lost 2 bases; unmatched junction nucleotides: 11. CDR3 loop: CSQHMGQLQETQYF. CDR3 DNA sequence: TGCAGTCAACACATGGGACAGCTACAAGAGACCCAGTACTTC.

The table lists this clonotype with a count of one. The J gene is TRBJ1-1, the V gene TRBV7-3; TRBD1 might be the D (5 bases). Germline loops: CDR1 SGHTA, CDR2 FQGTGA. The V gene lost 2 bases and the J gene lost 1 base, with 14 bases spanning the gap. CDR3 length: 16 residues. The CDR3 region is CASSLDGGARNTEAFF. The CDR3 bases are TGTGCCAGCAGCTTAGACGGCGGGGCTAGGAACACTGAAGCTTTCTTT.

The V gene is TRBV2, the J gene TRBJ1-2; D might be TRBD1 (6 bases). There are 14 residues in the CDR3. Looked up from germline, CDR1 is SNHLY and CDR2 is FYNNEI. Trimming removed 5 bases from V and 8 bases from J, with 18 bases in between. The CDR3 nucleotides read TGTGCCAGCAGTACCCGACAGGACGTAGCAGGCTACACCTTC. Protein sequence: CASSTRQDVAGYTF. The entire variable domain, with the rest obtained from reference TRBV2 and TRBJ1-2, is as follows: EPEVTQTPSHQVTQMGQEVILRCVPISNHLYFYWYRQILGQKVEFLVSFYNNEISEKSEIFDDQFSVERPDGSNFTLKIRSTKLEDSAMYFCASSTRQDVAGYTFGSGTRLTVV.

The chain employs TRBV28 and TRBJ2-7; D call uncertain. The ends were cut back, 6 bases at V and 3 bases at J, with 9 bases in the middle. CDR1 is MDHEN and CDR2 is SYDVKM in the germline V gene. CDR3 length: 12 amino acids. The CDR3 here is CASSKPYYEQYF. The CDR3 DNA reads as TGTGCCAGCAGCAAGCCGTACTACGAGCAGTACTTC.

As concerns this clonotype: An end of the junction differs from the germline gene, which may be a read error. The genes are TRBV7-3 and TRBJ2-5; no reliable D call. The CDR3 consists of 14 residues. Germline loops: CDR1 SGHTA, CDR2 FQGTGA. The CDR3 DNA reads TGTGCCGGCAGCCCCAATTCCGATTTCCGGACCCAGTACTTC. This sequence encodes CAGSPNSDFRTQYF.

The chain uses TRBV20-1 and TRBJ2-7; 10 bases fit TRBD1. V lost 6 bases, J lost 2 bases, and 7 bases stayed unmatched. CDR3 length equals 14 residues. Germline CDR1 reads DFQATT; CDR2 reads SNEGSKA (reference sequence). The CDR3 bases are TGCAGTGCGGGAGACAGGGGGCGACCCTACGAGCAGTACTTC. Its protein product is CSAGDRGRPYEQYF.